A single sample gave rise to the 28 T cell receptor beta chains below, sequenced in a study of blood T cell repertoires in COVID-19. Profiling relied on immunoSEQ multiplex PCR, and the TCRdb table lists in-frame clones only, not all of them. The sample yields around 150,000 clones, 80% to 90% seen once. The sequenced sample was peripheral blood. Every receptor here comes from a man aged 55 to 70 with acute or convalescent COVID-19.

The chain has TRBV30 and TRBJ2-2, with D perhaps TRBD1 (6 bases). Trimming removed 0 bases at V and 5 bases at J, with 13 bases between. Looked up from germline, CDR1 is GTSNPN and CDR2 is SVGIG (reference sequence). This CDR3 spans 15 amino acids. Here the CDR3 reads CAWSVLQGGTGELFF. CDR3 bases: TGTGCCTGGAGTGTTCTACAGGGCGGGACCGGGGAGCTGTTTTTT. Using reference TRBV30 and TRBJ2-2 for the parts outside the CDR3, the full variable domain is SQTIHQWPATLVQPVGSPLSLECTVEGTSNPNLYWYRQAAGRGLQLLFYSVGIGQISSEVPQNLSASRPQDRQFILSSKKLLLSDSGFYLCAWSVLQGGTGELFFGEGSRLTVL.

The chain combines TRBV5-1 with TRBJ2-1; D uncertain. V lost 0 bases, J lost 2 bases, and 12 bases lay in between. Germline V gene sequence: CDR1 SGHRS, CDR2 YFSETQ. The CDR3 extends over 16 amino acids. CDR3 bases: TGCGCCAGCAGCTTGGGGCCGATCTTAACCTACAATGAGCAGTTCTTC. This translates into CASSLGPILTYNEQFF. The full variable domain, with the rest looked up from reference TRBV5-1 and TRBJ2-1, is KAGVTQTPRYLIKTRGQQVTLSCSPISGHRSVSWYQQTPGQGLQFLFEYFSETQRNKGNFPGRFSGRQFSNSRSEMNVSTLELGDSALYLCASSLGPILTYNEQFFGPGTRLTVL.

The CDR3 reads CASSRGQGVFEQYF. In DNA form, the CDR3 reads TGTGCCAGCAGCCGTGGACAGGGGGTATTCGAGCAGTACTTC. The V call is TRBV9, the J call TRBJ2-7; 10 bases map to TRBD1. The V gene end was trimmed by 4 bases and the J gene end by 6 bases; junction bases not matched to a gene: 7. Germline V gene data show CDR1 as SGDLS and CDR2 as YYNGEE. The CDR3 length is 14 residues.

The chain links TRBV6-2 or TRBV6-3 to TRBJ2-2; 8 bases are shared with TRBD1. Germline V gives CDR1 MNHEY, CDR2 SVGEGT. V shed 4 bases, J shed 7 bases, and the junction held 5 bases outside the gene matches. This CDR3 has 14 amino acids. This CDR3 reads CASSFRGHGGELFF. The CDR3 bases are TGTGCCAGCAGTTTCAGGGGGCATGGCGGGGAGCTGTTTTTT.

The J gene is TRBJ2-5, the V gene TRBV5-1, with 10 bases fitting TRBD2. The CDR3 extends over 15 amino acids. Germline V CDR1 and CDR2: SGHRS, YFSETQ. The V and J ends lost 3 bases and 2 bases, in that order; junction bases with no gene match: 4. The CDR3 region is CASSYQGLAQETQYF. CDR3 coding DNA: TGCGCCAGCAGCTACCAGGGACTAGCGCAAGAGACCCAGTACTTC.

This chain links TRBV10-1 with TRBJ2-5; TRBD2 matches at 9 bases. Germline CDR1 reads WNHNN; CDR2 reads SYGVQD (reference sequence). CDR3 length: 16 residues. The junction had 10 bases not matched to a gene; V was cut back by 3 bases and J by 5 bases. CDR3 residues: CASSEGSGSLDETQYF. In nucleotides, the CDR3 is TGCGCCAGCAGTGAAGGTAGCGGGAGTCTAGACGAGACCCAGTACTTC.

The chain links TRBV28 to TRBJ2-3; 9 positions agree with TRBD2. The CDR3 covers 18 residues. Germline values: CDR1 MDHEN, CDR2 SYDVKM. V dropped 5 bases and J dropped 4; count of bases not matched to a gene: 16. CDR3 nucleotides: TGTGCCAGCAGTCCAAGGGGGCGGCTAGCGGGACTGGCAGATACGCAGTATTTT. Translation gives CASSPRGRLAGLADTQYF.

CDR3 amino acids: CASTGRTGGYGEQYF. CDR3 coding DNA: TGTGCCAGCACGGGCAGGACAGGGGGCTACGGCGAGCAGTACTTC. The chain combines TRBV28 with TRBJ2-7; TRBD1 agrees at 11 bases. CDR3 length: 15 amino acids. From germline, CDR1 is MDHEN and CDR2 SYDVKM. Unmatched junction bases numbered 11, after V lost 7 bases and J lost 6 bases.

J is TRBJ1-2 and V is TRBV5-1; no clear D. The length of the CDR3 is 16 residues. CDR1 is SGHRS, CDR2 YFSETQ, per germline. Trimming cost V 3 bases and J 2 bases, with 17 bases left between them. CDR3 in amino acids: CASSSSSGSGNYGYTF. For the CDR3, the DNA is TGCGCCAGCAGCTCGTCCTCGGGAAGTGGGAACTATGGCTACACCTTC. Using reference TRBV5-1 and TRBJ1-2 for the parts outside the CDR3, the full variable domain is KAGVTQTPRYLIKTRGQQVTLSCSPISGHRSVSWYQQTPGQGLQFLFEYFSETQRNKGNFPGRFSGRQFSNSRSEMNVSTLELGDSALYLCASSSSSGSGNYGYTFGSGTRLTVV.

This chain connects TRBV12-3 or TRBV12-4 to TRBJ1-2; TRBD1 is a possible D gene (6 bases). CDR3 length: 13 amino acids. Deletions cut 1 base from V and 7 bases from J, with 10 bases between. Here the CDR3 DNA reads TGTGCCAGCAGTTTAGGCCTGGACAGTGGCTACACCTTC. Its translation is CASSLGLDSGYTF.

This clone was detected a few times. The chain has TRBV7-3 and TRBJ2-1; 10 bases match TRBD2. The CDR3 has 15 amino acids. Germline assignment: CDR1 SGHTA and CDR2 FQGTGA. J was trimmed by 4 bases and V by 2 bases; bases with no gene match: 2. DNA of the CDR3: TGTGCCAGCAGCTTATTACTAGCGGGGTACAATGAGCAGTTCTTC. This sequence encodes CASSLLLAGYNEQFF.

This chain connects TRBV9 to TRBJ2-7; maybe TRBD1 (6 bases). V lost 3 bases and J 3 bases, leaving 13 bases between the germline ends. CDR3 length: 14 residues. The V gene's germline CDR1 is SGDLS and CDR2 YYNGEE. This CDR3 is CASSAPGQIYEQYF. As DNA, the CDR3 is TGTGCCAGCAGCGCACCCGGACAGATCTACGAGCAGTACTTC.

The chain couples TRBV19 to TRBJ1-1, with D unresolved. Trimming stripped 3 bases from V and 1 base from J, with 9 bases between. CDR1 and CDR2 from the germline V gene are LNHDA and SQIVND (reference sequence). The CDR3 has 14 residues. CDR3 in DNA: TGTGCCAGTAGTATGGCTGGAGGGAACACTGAAGCTTTCTTT. This gives the protein CASSMAGGNTEAFF.

A single count supports this clone. CDR3: CASSYLPSGNSPLHF. CDR3 nucleotides: TGTGCCAGCAGTTACCTACCCTCAGGCAATTCACCCCTCCACTTT. The chain links TRBV6-4 to TRBJ1-6; D is uncertain. Germline CDR1 reads MRHNA; CDR2 reads SNTAGT. V was clipped by 5 bases and J by 7 bases, with 15 bases between them. This CDR3 is built from 15 residues.

The V call is TRBV9, the J call TRBJ2-1; 7 bases match TRBD2. CDR3 length: 15 residues. The V segment lost 0 bases and the J segment 4 bases; nucleotides outside the gene matches: 4. Germline V gene sequence: CDR1 SGDLS, CDR2 YYNGEE. The CDR3 sequence: CASSVGMRGYNEQFF. DNA for the CDR3: TGTGCCAGCAGCGTAGGCATGCGGGGGTACAATGAGCAGTTCTTC. Looking up the rest from reference TRBV9 and TRBJ2-1 gives the full variable domain: DSGVTQTPKHLITATGQRVTLRCSPRSGDLSVYWYQQSLDQGLQFLIQYYNGEERAKGNILERFSAQQFPDLHSELNLSSLELGDSALYFCASSVGMRGYNEQFFGPGTRLTVL.

The count of this clone is one. The rearrangement links TRBV28 to TRBJ2-7, with D possibly matching TRBD1 (7 bases). Germline V gene data show CDR1 as MDHEN and CDR2 as SYDVKM. Trimming removed 6 bases at V and 2 bases at J, with 26 bases between. The CDR3 is 18 residues long. The CDR3 loop is CASREGLGGGLITYEQYF. The CDR3 DNA reads as TGTGCCAGCAGAGAAGGGTTAGGAGGGGGCCTTATCACCTACGAGCAGTACTTC. The entire variable domain, with the rest obtained from reference TRBV28 and TRBJ2-7, is as follows: DVKVTQSSRYLVKRTGEKVFLECVQDMDHENMFWYRQDPGLGLRLIYFSYDVKMKEKGDIPEGYSVSREKKERFSLILESASTNQTSMYLCASREGLGGGLITYEQYFGPGTRLTVT.

This clone has just one count. The J gene is TRBJ1-1, the V gene TRBV28; 7 bases are a match to TRBD1. CDR1 and CDR2 from the germline V gene are MDHEN and SYDVKM. This CDR3 region has 15 residues. The V gene end was trimmed by 3 bases and the J gene end by 3 bases; junction bases not matched to a gene: 7. CDR3 loop: CASSFLARGYTEAFF. CDR3 DNA sequence: TGTGCCAGCAGTTTTTTGGCCAGGGGGTACACTGAAGCTTTCTTT.

The chain couples TRBV28 to TRBJ1-2, with D possibly matching TRBD1 (6 bases). Germline V gene data show CDR1 as MDHEN and CDR2 as SYDVKM. This CDR3 has 15 amino acids. Trimming took off 5 bases at V and 5 bases at J, with 18 bases between the two ends. CDR3 nucleotide sequence: TGTGCCAGCAGTATTCAGGGGCGGCCCTTTTATGGCTACACCTTC. Amino acid sequence: CASSIQGRPFYGYTF.

The rearrangement joins TRBV27 to TRBJ2-1, with TRBD2 matching over 8 bases. The CDR3 has 16 amino acids. V shed 2 bases, J shed 0 bases, and the junction held 3 bases outside the gene matches. CDR1 MNHEY and CDR2 SMNVEV come from the germline V gene (reference sequence). As DNA, the CDR3 is TGTGCCAGCAGTTTACTTGGGACTAGCTCCTACAATGAGCAGTTCTTC. Its translation: CASSLLGTSSYNEQFF.

The chain carries TRBV6-5 and TRBJ1-5, with D tentatively TRBD1 (5 bases). V was trimmed by 6 bases and J by 3 bases, leaving 9 bases between them. Germline lookup yields CDR1 MNHEY and CDR2 SVGAGI. This CDR3 comprises 13 residues. The CDR3 loop reads CASSREDNQPQHF. CDR3 nucleotide sequence: TGTGCCAGCAGCAGGGAAGACAATCAGCCCCAGCATTTT.

This chain connects TRBV19 to TRBJ2-4, with D possibly being TRBD1 (6 bases). The length of the CDR3 is 18 residues. Looked up from germline, CDR1 is LNHDA and CDR2 is SQIVND (reference sequence). Trimming removed 3 bases from V and 1 base from J, with 19 bases in between. CDR3 amino acids: CASSIFSQGMVAKNIQYF. The DNA of the CDR3 is TGTGCCAGTAGTATCTTTTCTCAGGGGATGGTGGCCAAAAACATTCAGTACTTC.

V and J are TRBV19 and TRBJ2-2, with TRBD1 matching over 8 bases. Per germline, CDR1 LNHDA and CDR2 SQIVND (reference sequence). The V gene end was trimmed by 7 bases and the J gene end by 3 bases; junction bases not matched to a gene: 7. The CDR3 runs to 15 residues. The CDR3 nucleotides are TGTGCCAGTAAACCCCAGGGGGCTGACACCGGGGAGCTGTTTTTT. It is translated as CASKPQGADTGELFF.

The chain has TRBV7-3 and TRBJ2-1; D is perhaps TRBD1 (5 bases). The CDR3 covers 14 residues. CDR1 and CDR2 from the germline V gene are SGHTA and FQGTGA. V lost 7 bases to trimming and J lost 10 bases, with 20 bases between them. Here the CDR3 reads CASKGVAHAGEQFF. In nucleotides, the CDR3 is TGTGCCAGCAAAGGCGTCGCCCACGCAGGGGAGCAGTTCTTC.

Concerning this clone itself: Other DNA sequences in the same sample also yield this CDR3. V usage is TRBV28 and J usage is TRBJ1-5; D remains unclear. The CDR3 consists of 12 residues. V gave up 3 bases and J gave up 7 bases, with 7 bases separating them. The V gene's germline CDR1 is MDHEN and CDR2 SYDVKM. In nucleotides, the CDR3 is TGTGCCAGCAGTTTGTACGGGCAGCCCCAGCATTTT. As protein: CASSLYGQPQHF.

This chain links TRBV30 with TRBJ1-2; possible D gene TRBD1, 5 bases. Germline lookup yields CDR1 GTSNPN and CDR2 SVGIG (reference sequence). This CDR3 is 11 amino acids long. Trimming took 6 bases from V and 4 from J, leaving 9 bases between them. This CDR3 is CACLRGYGYTF. The CDR3 bases are TGTGCCTGCCTTAGGGGCTATGGCTACACCTTC.

The rearrangement links TRBV7-9 to TRBJ1-6; D is uncertain. Germline CDR1 is SEHNR and CDR2 is FQNEAQ (reference sequence). Trimming pared 1 base from V and 8 bases from J, leaving 12 bases between. The CDR3 contains 15 residues. In DNA form, the CDR3 reads TGTGCCAGCAGCTTAGTATCTACGGTTCATTCACCCCTCCACTTT. Translation: CASSLVSTVHSPLHF.

The V call is TRBV7-8, the J call TRBJ2-1; 9 bases map to TRBD2. From germline, CDR1 is SGHVS and CDR2 FQNEAQ. The junction had 9 bases not matched to a gene; V was cut back by 2 bases and J by 4 bases. The CDR3 is made up of 17 amino acids. The CDR3 reads CASSLKRLAGGYNEQFF. The CDR3 DNA reads TGTGCCAGCAGCTTAAAAAGGCTCGCGGGAGGGTACAATGAGCAGTTCTTC.

The chain couples TRBV24-1 to TRBJ1-4, with 8 bases matching TRBD1. The junction had 5 bases not matched to a gene; V was cut back by 2 bases and J by 7 bases. There are 15 residues in the CDR3. Germline V gives CDR1 KGHDR, CDR2 SFDVKD. CDR3 coding DNA: TGTGCCACCAGTGATTCCCAGGGGGCTCTTGAAAAACTGTTTTTT. It translates to CATSDSQGALEKLFF.